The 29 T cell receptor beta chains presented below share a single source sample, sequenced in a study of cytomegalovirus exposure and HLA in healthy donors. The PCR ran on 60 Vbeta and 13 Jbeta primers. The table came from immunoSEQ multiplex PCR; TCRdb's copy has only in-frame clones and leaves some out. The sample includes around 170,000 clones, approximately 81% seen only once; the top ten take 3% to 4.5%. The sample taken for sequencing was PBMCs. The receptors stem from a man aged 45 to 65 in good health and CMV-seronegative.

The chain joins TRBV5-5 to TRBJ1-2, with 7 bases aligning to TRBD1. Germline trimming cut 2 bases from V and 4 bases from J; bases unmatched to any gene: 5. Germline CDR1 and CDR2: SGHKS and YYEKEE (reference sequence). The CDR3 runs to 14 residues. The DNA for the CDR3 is TGTGCCAGCAGCTTAAGACGACAGGGCTATGGCTACACCTTC. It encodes CASSLRRQGYGYTF.

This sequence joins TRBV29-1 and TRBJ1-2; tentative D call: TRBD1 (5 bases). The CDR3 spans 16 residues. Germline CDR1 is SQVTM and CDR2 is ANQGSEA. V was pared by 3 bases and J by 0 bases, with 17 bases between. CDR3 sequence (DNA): TGCAGCGTTGATGACACCGACGGGGGGGCTAACTATGGCTACACCTTC. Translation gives CSVDDTDGGANYGYTF.

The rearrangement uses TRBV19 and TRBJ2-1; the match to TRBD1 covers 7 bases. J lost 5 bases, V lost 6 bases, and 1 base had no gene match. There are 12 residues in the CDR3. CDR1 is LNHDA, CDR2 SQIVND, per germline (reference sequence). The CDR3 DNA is TGTGCCAGTAGACAGGGGAACAATGAGCAGTTCTTC. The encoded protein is CASRQGNNEQFF. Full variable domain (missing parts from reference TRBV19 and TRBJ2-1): DGGITQSPKYLFRKEGQNVTLSCEQNLNHDAMYWYRQDPGQGLRLIYYSQIVNDFQKGDIAEGYSVSREKKESFPLTVTSAQKNPTAFYLCASRQGNNEQFFGPGTRLTVL.

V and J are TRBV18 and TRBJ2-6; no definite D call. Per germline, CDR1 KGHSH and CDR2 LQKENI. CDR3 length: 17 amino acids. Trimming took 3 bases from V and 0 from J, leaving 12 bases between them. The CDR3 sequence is CASSPRTQASGANVLTF. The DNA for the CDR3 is TGTGCCAGCTCACCCCGAACTCAGGCCTCTGGGGCCAACGTCCTGACTTTC.

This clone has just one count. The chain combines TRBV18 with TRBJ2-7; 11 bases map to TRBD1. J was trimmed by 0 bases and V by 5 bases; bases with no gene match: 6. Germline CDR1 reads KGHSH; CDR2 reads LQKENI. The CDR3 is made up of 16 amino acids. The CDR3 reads CASSVGTGGNSYEQYF. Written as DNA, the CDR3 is TGTGCCAGCTCAGTCGGGACAGGGGGAAACTCCTACGAGCAGTACTTC.

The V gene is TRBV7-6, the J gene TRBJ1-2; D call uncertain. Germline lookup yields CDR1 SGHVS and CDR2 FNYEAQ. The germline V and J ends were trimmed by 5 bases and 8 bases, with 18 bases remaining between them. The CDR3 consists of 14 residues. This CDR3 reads CASSPGDTREGYTF. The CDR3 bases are TGTGCCAGCAGCCCCGGGGATACTCGGGAGGGCTACACCTTC.

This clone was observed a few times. The CDR3: CASSPGVEQPQHF. CDR3 DNA sequence: TGTGCCAGCTCACCCGGGGTAGAGCAGCCCCAGCATTTT. The chain has TRBV18 and TRBJ1-5; D unresolved. The germline V gene has CDR1 KGHSH and CDR2 LQKENI. There are 13 residues in the CDR3. V gave up 3 bases and J gave up 7 bases, with 10 bases separating them.

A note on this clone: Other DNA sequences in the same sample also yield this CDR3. CDR3: CASSYTGDNSPLHF. CDR3 sequence (DNA): TGTGCCAGCAGTTACACAGGGGACAATTCACCCCTCCACTTT. J is TRBJ1-6 and V is TRBV6-5, with TRBD1 identical over 7 bases. The CDR3 extends over 14 amino acids. V dropped 2 bases and J dropped 7; count of bases not matched to a gene: 2. Looked up from germline, CDR1 is MNHEY and CDR2 is SVGAGI.

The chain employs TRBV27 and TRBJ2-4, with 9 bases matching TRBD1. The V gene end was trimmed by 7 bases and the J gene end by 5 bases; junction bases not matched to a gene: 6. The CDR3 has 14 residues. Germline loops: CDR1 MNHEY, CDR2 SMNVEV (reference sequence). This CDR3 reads CASKTGGGQNIQYF. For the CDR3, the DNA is TGTGCCAGCAAGACAGGGGGGGGCCAAAACATTCAGTACTTC.

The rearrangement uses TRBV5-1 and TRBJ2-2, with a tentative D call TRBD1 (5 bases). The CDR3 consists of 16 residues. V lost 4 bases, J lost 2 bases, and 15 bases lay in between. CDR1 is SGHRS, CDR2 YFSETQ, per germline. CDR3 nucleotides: TGCGCCAGCAGCCTCTCCAGGGTTCCAAACACCGGGGAGCTGTTTTTT. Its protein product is CASSLSRVPNTGELFF.

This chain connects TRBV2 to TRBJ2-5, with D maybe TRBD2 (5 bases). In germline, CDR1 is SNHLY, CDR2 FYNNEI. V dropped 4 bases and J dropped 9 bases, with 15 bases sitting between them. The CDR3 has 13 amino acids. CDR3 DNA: TGTGCCAGCAGTGGGTCGGGGTGGTGGGCCCAGTACTTC. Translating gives CASSGSGWWAQYF. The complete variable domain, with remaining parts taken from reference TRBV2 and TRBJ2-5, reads EPEVTQTPSHQVTQMGQEVILRCVPISNHLYFYWYRQILGQKVEFLVSFYNNEISEKSEIFDDQFSVERPDGSNFTLKIRSTKLEDSAMYFCASSGSGWWAQYFGPGTRLLVL.

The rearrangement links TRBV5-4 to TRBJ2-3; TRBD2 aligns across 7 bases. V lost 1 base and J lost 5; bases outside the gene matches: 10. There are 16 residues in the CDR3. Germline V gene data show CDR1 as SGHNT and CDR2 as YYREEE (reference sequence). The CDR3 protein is CASSLPSGYTGDTQYF. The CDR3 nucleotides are TGTGCCAGCAGCTTGCCTAGCGGCTACACTGGAGATACGCAGTATTTT.

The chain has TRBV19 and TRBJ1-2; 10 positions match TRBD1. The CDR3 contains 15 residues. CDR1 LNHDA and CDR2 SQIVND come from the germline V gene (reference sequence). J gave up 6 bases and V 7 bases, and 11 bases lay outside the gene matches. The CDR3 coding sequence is TGTGCCAGTAAAGACAGGGGGCTCTCGGGGGATGGCTACACCTTC. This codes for CASKDRGLSGDGYTF.

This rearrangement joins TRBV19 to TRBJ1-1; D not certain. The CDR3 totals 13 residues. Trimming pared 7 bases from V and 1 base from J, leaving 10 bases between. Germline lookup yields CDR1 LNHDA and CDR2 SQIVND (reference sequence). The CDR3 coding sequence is TGTGCCAGTACCGCTTACAGGAACACTGAAGCTTTCTTT. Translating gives CASTAYRNTEAFF.

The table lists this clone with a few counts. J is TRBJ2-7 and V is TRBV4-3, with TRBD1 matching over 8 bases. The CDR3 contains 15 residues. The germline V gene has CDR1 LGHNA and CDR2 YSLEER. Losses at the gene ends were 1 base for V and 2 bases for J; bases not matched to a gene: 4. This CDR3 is CASSQGGQGAYEQYF. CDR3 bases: TGCGCCAGCAGCCAAGGAGGACAGGGCGCCTACGAGCAGTACTTC.

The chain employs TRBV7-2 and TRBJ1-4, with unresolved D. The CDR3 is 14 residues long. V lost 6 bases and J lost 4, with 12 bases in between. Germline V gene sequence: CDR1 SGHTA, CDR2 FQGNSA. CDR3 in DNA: TGTGCCAGCAGTCCAGCGGCCTTTAATGAAAAACTGTTTTTT. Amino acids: CASSPAAFNEKLFF.

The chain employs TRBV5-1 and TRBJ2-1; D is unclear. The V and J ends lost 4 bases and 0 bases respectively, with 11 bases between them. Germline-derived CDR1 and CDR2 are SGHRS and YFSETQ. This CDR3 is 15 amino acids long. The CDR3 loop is CASSLDPSSYNEQFF. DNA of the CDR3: TGCGCCAGCAGCCTGGACCCGAGCTCCTACAATGAGCAGTTCTTC.

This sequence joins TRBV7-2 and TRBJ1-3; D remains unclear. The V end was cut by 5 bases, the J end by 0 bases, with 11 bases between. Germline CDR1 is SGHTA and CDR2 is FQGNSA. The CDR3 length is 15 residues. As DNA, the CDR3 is TGTGCCAGCAGCAGATACGGTGGCTCTGGAAACACCATATATTTT. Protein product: CASSRYGGSGNTIYF.

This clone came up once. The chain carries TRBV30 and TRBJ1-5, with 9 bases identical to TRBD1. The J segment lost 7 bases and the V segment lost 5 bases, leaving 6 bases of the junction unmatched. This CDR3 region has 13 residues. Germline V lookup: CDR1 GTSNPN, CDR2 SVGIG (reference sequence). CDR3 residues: CAWGGQGLQPQHF. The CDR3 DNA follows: TGTGCCTGGGGAGGACAGGGGTTACAGCCCCAGCATTTT.

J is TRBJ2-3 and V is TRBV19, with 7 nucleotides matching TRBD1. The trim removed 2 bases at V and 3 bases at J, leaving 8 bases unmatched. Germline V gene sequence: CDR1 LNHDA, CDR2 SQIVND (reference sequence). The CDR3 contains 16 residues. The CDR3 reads CASSISTRGRTDTQYF. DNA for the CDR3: TGTGCCAGTAGTATAAGTACGAGGGGGCGGACAGATACGCAGTATTTT.

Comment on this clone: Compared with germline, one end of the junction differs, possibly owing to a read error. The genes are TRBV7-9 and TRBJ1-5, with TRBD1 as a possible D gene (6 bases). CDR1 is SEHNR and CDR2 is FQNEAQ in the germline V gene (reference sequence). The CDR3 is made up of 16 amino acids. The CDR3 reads CSSSLGTTGNNQPQHF. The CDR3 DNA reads TGTTCCAGCAGCTTAGGAACTACAGGGAACAATCAGCCCCAGCATTTT.

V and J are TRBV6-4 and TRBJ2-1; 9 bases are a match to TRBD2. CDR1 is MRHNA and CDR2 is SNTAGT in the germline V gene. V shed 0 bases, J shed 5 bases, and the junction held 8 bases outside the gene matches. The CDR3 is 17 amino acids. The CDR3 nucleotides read TGTGCCAGCAGTGACTCGTTTCGAGCGGGGGGAAACAATGAGCAGTTCTTC. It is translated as CASSDSFRAGGNNEQFF.

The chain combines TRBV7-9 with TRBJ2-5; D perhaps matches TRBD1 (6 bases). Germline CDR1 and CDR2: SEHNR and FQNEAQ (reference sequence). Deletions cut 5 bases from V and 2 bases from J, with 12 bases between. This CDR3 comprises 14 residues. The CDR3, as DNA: TGTGCCAGCAGCGCCGAGGGGGTTCAAGAGACCCAGTACTTC. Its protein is CASSAEGVQETQYF.

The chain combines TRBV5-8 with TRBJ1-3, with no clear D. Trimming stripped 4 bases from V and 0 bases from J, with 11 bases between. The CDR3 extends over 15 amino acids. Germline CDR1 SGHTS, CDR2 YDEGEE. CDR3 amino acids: CASSQDSSSGNTIYF. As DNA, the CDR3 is TGTGCCAGCAGCCAGGACTCAAGCTCTGGAAACACCATATATTTT.

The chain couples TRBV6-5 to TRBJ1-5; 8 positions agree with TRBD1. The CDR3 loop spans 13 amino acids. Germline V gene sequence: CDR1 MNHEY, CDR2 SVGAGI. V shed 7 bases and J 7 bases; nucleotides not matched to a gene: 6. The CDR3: CASTDRGGQPQHF. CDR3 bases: TGTGCCAGCACCGACAGGGGAGGCCAGCCCCAGCATTTT.

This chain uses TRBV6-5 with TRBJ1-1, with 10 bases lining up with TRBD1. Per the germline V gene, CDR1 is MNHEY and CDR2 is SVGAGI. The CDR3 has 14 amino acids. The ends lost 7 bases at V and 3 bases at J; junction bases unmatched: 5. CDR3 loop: CASKRQGAYTEAFF. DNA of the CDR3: TGTGCCAGCAAACGACAGGGGGCATACACTGAAGCTTTCTTT.

For the CDR3, the DNA is TGCGCCAGCAGCCAAACTCTAGACAGGGACTCTTATGGCTACACCTTC. As protein: CASSQTLDRDSYGYTF. The chain is built from TRBV4-1 and TRBJ1-2, with TRBD1 matching over 7 bases. This CDR3 spans 16 amino acids. V lost 2 bases and J lost 5; bases outside the gene matches: 11. CDR1 is MGHRA and CDR2 is YSYEKL in the germline V gene.

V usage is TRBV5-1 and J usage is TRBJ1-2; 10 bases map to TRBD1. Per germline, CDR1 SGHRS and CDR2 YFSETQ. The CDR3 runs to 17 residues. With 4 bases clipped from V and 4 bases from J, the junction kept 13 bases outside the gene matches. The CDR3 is CASSAQTGGPLSYGYTF. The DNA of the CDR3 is TGCGCCAGCAGCGCCCAGACAGGGGGCCCGCTGAGCTATGGCTACACCTTC.

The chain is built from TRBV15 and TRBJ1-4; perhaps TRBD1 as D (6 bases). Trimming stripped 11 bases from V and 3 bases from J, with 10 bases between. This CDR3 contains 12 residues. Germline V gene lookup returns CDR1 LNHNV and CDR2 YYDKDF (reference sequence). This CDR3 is CAAEGANEKLFF. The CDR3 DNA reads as TGTGCCGCCGAGGGGGCTAATGAAAAACTGTTTTTT. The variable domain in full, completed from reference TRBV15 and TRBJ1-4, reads DAMVIQNPRYQVTQFGKPVTLSCSQTLNHNVMYWYQQKSSQAPKLLFHYYDKDFNNEADTPDNFQSRRPNTSFCFLDIRSPGLGDTAMYLCAAEGANEKLFFGSGTQLSVL.